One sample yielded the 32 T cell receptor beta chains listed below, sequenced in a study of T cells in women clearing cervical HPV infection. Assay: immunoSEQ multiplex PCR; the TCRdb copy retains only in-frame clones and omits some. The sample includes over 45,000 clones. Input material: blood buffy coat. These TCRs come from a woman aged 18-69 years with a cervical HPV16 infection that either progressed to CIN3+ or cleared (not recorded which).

The chain's CDR3 is CASSLGRTGGGTLQTYEQYF. The covered CDR3 bases are TGCGCCAGCAGCTTGGGACGGACTGGGGGCGGGACCCTTCAAACCTACGAG. The rearrangement links TRBV5-1 to TRBJ2-7, with D possibly being TRBD1 or TRBD2 (6 bases each). The DNA ends 3 residues before the CDR3 does, and the rest of the CDR3 is filled in from the germline J gene. CDR3 length: 20 amino acids. V gave up 0 bases and J gave up 2 bases, with 27 bases separating them. Germline CDR1 reads SGHRS; CDR2 reads YFSETQ.

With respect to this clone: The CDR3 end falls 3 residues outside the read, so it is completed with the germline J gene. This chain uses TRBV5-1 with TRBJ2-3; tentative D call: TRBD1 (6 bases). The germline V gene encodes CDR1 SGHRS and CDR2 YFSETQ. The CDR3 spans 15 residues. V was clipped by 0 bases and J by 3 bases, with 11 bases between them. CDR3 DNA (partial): TGCGCCAGCAGCTTGGCCTCTACAGGGACAGATACG. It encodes CASSLASTGTDT. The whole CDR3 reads CASSLASTGTDTQYF.

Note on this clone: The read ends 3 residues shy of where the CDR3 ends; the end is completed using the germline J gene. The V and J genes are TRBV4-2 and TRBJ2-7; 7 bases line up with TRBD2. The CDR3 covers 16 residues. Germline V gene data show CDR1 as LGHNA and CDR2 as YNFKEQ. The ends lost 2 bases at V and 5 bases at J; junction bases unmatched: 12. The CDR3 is CASSQNWGQGGNEQYF. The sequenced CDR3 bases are TGTGCCAGCAGCCAAAATTGGGGCCAGGGAGGGAACGAG.

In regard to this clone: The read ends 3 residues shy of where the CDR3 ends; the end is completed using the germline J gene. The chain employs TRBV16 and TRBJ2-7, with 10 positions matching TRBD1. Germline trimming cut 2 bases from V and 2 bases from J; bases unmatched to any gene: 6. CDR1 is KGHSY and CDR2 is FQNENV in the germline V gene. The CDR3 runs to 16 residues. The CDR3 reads CASSQGTGEVPYEQYF. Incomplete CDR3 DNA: TGTGCCAGCAGCCAAGGGACAGGGGAAGTTCCCTACGAG.

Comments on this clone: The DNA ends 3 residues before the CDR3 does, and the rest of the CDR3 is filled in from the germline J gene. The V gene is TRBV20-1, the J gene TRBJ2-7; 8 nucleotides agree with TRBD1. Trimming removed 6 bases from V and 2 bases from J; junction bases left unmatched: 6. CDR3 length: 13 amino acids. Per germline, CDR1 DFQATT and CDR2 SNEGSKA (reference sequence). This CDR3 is CSAPKTGAYEQYF. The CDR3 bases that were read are TGCAGTGCCCCCAAGACAGGGGCCTACGAG.

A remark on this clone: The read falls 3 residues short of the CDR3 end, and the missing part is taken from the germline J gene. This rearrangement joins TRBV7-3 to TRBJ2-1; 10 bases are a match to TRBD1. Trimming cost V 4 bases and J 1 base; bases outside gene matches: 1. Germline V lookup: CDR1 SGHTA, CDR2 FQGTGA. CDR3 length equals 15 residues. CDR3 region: CASSSDRGSYNEQFF. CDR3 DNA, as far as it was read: TGTGCCAGCAGCTCGGACAGGGGGTCCTACAATGAG.

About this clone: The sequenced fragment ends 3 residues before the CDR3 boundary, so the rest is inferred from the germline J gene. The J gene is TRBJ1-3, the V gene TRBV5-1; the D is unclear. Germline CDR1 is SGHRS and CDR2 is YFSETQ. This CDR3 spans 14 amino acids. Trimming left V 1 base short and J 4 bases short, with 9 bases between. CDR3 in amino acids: CASSLTGLGNTIYF. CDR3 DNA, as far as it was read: TGCGCCAGCAGCTTGACCGGGTTAGGAAACACC.

The CDR3 spells CSASHPPGQGAGEGANVLTF. Incomplete CDR3 DNA: TGCAGTGCTTCCCACCCCCCGGGACAGGGAGCAGGGGAGGGGGCCAACGTC. The chain joins TRBV20-1 to TRBJ2-6, with 9 bases aligning to TRBD1. Read coverage stops 3 residues before the CDR3 terminus; the germline J gene supplies the remainder. Germline CDR1 and CDR2: DFQATT and SNEGSKA (reference sequence). V dropped 5 bases and J dropped 4; count of bases not matched to a gene: 21. There are 20 residues in the CDR3.

The CDR3 DNA, read in part, is TGCAGTGCTCCGACTAGCGGGAGTTTTGATACG. It yields the protein CSAPTSGSFDT. From start to end, the CDR3 is CSAPTSGSFDTQYF. V usage is TRBV20-1 and J usage is TRBJ2-3, with TRBD2 matching 12 bases. The sequence runs out 3 residues before the end of the CDR3; the remainder is reconstructed from the germline J gene. The CDR3 length is 14 residues. The V and J ends lost 5 bases and 6 bases, in that order; junction bases with no gene match: 6. Germline values: CDR1 DFQATT, CDR2 SNEGSKA (reference sequence).

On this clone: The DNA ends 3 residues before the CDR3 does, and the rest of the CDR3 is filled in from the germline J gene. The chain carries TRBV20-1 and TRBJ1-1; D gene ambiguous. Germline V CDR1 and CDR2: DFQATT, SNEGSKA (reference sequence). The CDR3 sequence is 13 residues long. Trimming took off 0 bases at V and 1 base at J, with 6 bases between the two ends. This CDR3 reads CSARDEGNTEAFF. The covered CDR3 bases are TGCAGTGCTAGAGACGAGGGGAACACTGAA.

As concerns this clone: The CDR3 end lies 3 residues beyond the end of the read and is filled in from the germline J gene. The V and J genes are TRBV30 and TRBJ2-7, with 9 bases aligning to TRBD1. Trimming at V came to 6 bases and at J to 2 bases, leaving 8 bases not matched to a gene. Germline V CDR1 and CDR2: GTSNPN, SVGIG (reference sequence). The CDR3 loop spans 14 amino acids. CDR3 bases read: TGTGCCTGTCCCGGGACAGGGAGCCCCTACGAG. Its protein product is CACPGTGSPYE. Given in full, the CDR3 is CACPGTGSPYEQYF.

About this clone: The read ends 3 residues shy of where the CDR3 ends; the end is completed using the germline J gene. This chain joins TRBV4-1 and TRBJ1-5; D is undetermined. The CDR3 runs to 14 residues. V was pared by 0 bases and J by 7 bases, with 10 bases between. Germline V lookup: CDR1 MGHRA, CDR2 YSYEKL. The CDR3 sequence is CASSQEGYQQPQHF. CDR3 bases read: TGCGCCAGCAGCCAAGAAGGGTATCAACAGCCC.

Here the CDR3 reads CASRTTGESPLHF. CDR3 DNA, as far as it was read: TGTGCCAGCAGAACTACAGGGGAATCACCC. This chain joins TRBV6-2 or TRBV6-3 and TRBJ1-6, with 7 bases fitting TRBD1. The read ends 3 residues before the CDR3 terminus; that terminus is restored from the germline J gene. V was clipped by 6 bases and J by 10 bases; unmatched bases: 6. The CDR3 extends over 13 amino acids. Germline lookup yields CDR1 MNHEY and CDR2 SVGEGT.

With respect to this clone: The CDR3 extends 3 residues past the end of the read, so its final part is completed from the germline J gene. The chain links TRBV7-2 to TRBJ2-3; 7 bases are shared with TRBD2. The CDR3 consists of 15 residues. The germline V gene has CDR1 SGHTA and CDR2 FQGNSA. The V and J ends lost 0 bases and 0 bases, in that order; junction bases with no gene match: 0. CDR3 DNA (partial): TGTGCCAGCAGCTTAGCGGGGGGGAGCACAGATACG. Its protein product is CASSLAGGSTDT. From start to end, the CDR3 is CASSLAGGSTDTQYF.

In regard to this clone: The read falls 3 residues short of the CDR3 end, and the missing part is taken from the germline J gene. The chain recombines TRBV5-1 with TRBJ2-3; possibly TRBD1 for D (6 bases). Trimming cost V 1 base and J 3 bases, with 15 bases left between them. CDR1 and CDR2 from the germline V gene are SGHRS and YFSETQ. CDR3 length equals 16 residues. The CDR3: CASSLWGTYGTDTQYF. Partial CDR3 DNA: TGCGCCAGCAGCTTGTGGGGGACATACGGGACAGATACG.

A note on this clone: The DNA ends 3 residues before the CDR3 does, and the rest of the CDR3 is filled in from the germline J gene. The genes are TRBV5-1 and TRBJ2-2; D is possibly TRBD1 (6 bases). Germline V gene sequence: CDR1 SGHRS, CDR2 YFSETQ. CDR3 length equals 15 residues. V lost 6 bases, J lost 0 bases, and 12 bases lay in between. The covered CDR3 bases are TGCGCCAGCACCGCCCAGGGGACGAACACCGGGGAG. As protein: CASTAQGTNTGE. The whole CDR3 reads CASTAQGTNTGELFF.

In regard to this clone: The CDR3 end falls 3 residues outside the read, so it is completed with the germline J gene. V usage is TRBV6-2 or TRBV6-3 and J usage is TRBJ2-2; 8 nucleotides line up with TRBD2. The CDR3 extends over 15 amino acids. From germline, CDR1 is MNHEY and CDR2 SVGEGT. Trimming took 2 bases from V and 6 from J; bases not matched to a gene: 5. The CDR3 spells CASSYGPGGAGELFF. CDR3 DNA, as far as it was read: TGTGCCAGCAGTTACGGACCGGGAGGGGCCGGGGAG.

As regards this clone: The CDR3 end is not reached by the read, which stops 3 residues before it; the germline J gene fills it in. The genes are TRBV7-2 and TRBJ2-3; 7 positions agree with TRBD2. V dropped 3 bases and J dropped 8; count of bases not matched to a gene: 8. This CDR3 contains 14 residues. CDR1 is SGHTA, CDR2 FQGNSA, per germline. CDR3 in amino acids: CASSFDWGGGTQYF. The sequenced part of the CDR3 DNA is TGTGCCAGCAGCTTCGACTGGGGGGGTGGTACG.

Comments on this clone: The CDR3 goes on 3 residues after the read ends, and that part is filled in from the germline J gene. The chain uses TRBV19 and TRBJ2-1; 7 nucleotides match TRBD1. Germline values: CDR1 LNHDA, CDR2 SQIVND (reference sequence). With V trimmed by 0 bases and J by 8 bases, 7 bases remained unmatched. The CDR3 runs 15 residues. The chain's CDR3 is CASSIDMTGWDEQFF. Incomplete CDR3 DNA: TGTGCCAGTAGTATAGATATGACAGGGTGGGATGAG.

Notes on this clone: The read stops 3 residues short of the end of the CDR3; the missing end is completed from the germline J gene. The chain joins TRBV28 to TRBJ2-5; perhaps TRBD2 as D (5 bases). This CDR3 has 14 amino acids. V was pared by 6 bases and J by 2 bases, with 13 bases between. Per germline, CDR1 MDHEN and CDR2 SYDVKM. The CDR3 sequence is CASRRSGSQETQYF. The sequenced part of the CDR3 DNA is TGTGCCAGCAGACGGAGCGGTTCACAAGAGACC.

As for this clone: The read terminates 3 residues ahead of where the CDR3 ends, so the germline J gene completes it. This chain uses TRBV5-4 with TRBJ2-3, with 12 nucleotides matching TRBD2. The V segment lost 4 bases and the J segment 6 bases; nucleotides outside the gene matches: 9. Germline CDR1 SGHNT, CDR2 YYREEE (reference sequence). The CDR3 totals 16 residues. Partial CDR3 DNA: TGTGCCAGCAGCATAGGACTAGCGGGGAACTTGGATACG. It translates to CASSIGLAGNLDT. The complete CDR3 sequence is CASSIGLAGNLDTQYF.

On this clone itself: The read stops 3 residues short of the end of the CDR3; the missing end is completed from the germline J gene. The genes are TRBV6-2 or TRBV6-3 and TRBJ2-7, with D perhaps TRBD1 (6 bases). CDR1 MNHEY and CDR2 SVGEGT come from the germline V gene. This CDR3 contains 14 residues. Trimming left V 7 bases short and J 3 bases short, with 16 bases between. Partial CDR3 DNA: TGTGCCAGCAAAGGACAGTGGGGTGTCTACGAG. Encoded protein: CASKGQWGVYE. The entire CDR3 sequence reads CASKGQWGVYEQYF.

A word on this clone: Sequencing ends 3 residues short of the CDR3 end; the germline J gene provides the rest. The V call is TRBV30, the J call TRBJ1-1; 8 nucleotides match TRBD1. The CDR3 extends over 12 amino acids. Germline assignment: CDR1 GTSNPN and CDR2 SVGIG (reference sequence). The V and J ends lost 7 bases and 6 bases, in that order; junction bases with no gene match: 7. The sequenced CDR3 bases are TGTGCCTCCACGACAGGGGTGGCTGAA. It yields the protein CASTTGVAE. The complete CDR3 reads CASTTGVAEAFF.

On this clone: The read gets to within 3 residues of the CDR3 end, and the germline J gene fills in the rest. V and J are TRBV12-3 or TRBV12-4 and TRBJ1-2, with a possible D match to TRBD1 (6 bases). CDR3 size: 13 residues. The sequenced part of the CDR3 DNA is TGTGCCAGCGCGAAGCAAGGACAGACGAGC. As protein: CASAKQGQTS. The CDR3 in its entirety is CASAKQGQTSYTF.

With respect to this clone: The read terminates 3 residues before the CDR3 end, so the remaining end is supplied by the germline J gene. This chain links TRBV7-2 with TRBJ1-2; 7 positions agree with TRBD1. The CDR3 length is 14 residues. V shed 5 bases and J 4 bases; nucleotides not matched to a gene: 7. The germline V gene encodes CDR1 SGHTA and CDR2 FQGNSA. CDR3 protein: CASSPRGAFYGYTF. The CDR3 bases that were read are TGTGCCAGCAGCCCCAGGGGGGCGTTCTATGGC. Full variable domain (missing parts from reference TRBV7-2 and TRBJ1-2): GAGVSQSPSNKVTEKGKDVELRCDPISGHTALYWYRQSLGQGLEFLIYFQGNSAPDKSGLPSDRFSAERTGGSVSTLTIQRTQQEDSAVYLCASSPRGAFYGYTFGSGTRLTVV.

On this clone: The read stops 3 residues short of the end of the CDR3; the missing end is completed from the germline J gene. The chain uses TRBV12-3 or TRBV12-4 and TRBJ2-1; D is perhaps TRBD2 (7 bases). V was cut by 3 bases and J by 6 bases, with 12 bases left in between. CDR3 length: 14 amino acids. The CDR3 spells CASSFRGGGNEQFF. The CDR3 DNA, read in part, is TGTGCCAGCAGTTTTAGAGGGGGGGGCAATGAG.

The CDR3 loop reads CASSSRTGRETQYF. The CDR3 bases that were read are TGTGCCAGCAGCTCCCGGACAGGGAGGGAGACC. The V gene is TRBV7-9, the J gene TRBJ2-5; TRBD1 aligns across 8 bases. Read data end 3 residues before the CDR3 end; the end is taken from the germline J gene. J was trimmed by 5 bases and V by 4 bases; bases with no gene match: 6. Germline CDR1 and CDR2: SEHNR and FQNEAQ (reference sequence). The CDR3 is 14 residues long.

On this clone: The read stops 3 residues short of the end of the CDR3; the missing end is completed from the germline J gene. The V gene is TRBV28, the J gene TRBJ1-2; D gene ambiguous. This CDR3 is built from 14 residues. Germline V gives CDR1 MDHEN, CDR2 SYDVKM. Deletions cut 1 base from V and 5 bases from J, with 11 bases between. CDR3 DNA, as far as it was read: TGTGCCAGCAGTTTATTATGGCGGCCTTATGGC. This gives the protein CASSLLWRPYG. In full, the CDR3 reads CASSLLWRPYGYTF.

The CDR3 spells CASSADTRGGNQPQHF. CDR3 DNA (partial): TGTGCCAGCAGTGCGGATACTCGGGGAGGCAATCAGCCC. The chain has TRBV2 and TRBJ1-5; D remains unclear. The read halts 3 residues ahead of the CDR3 end, with the missing end drawn from the germline J gene. The V end was cut by 4 bases, the J end by 2 bases, with 15 bases between. CDR3 length: 16 amino acids. The germline gives CDR1 SNHLY, CDR2 FYNNEI.

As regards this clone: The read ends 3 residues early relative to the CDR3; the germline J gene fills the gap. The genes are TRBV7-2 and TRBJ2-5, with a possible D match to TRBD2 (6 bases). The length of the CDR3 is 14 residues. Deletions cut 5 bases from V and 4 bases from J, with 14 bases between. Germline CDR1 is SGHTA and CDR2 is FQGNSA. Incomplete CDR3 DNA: TGTGCCAGCAGCGCGCGCACTAGCCGAGAGACC. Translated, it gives CASSARTSRET. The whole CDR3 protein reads CASSARTSRETQYF.

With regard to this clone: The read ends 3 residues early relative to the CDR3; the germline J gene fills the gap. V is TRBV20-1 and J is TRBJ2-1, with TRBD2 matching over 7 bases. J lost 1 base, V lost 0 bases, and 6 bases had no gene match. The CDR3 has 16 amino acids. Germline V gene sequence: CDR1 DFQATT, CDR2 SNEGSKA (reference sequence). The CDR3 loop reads CSARETLANSYNEQFF. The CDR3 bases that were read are TGCAGTGCTAGAGAGACACTAGCGAATTCCTACAATGAG.

The DNA read from the CDR3 is TGTGCCAGTAGCACCGGGGATTACGAG. Its translation is CASSTGDYE. Given in full, the CDR3 is CASSTGDYEQYF. The chain joins TRBV19 to TRBJ2-7, with a possible D match to TRBD2 (5 bases). The read halts 3 residues ahead of the CDR3 end, with the missing end drawn from the germline J gene. Trimming stripped 6 bases from V and 4 bases from J, with 10 bases between. CDR3 length equals 12 residues. Germline V gene lookup returns CDR1 LNHDA and CDR2 SQIVND (reference sequence). Looking up the rest from reference TRBV19 and TRBJ2-7 gives the full variable domain: DGGITQSPKYLFRKEGQNVTLSCEQNLNHDAMYWYRQDPGQGLRLIYYSQIVNDFQKGDIAEGYSVSREKKESFPLTVTSAQKNPTAFYLCASSTGDYEQYFGPGTRLTVT.